The source of this T cell receptor beta chain is a study of T cell responses to AZD1222 COVID-19 vaccine. Findings and caveats of the study: The sample set comprised mostly white British donors with more females, and clonal diversity was possibly underestimated. Within unmutated variant regions lay the reported targets of nearly half of spike-specific TCRs. Increased Spike-specific TCR breadth and depth were observed after two AZD1222 doses.

Measured with immunoSEQ multiplex PCR; TCRdb has only the in-frame clones, and not every one. The sample shows 150,000 to 200,000 clones, more than 75% of them seen only once. A note on this clone: Its antigen is still unknown.

This sequence was found in an adult who received the AZD1222 COVID-19 vaccine. This specimen consisted of peripheral blood, obtained 28 days after the second AZD1222 dose.

CDR3: CASSDPGTQYF. The CDR3 bases are TGTGCCAGCAGTGACCCCGGAACGCAGTATTTT. The chain employs TRBV6-2 or TRBV6-3 and TRBJ2-3; no definite D call. Between the trimmed V and J ends, which lost 5 bases and 9 bases, there was a span of 9 bases. The CDR3 has 11 amino acids. Germline V CDR1 and CDR2: MNHEY, SVGEGT.